A selection of T cell receptor beta chains follows, all from one sample in a study of beta chain features in type 1 diabetes. The table came from immunoSEQ multiplex PCR; TCRdb's copy has only in-frame clones and leaves some out. The table has 550,000 to 850,000 clones, roughly 13% seen once. The sequenced sample consisted of naive CD4+ T cells from blood. The receptors shown here come from a man aged 18 to 35 with type 1 diabetes. CDR3s include the opening cysteine and the closing phenylalanine or tryptophan. A D gene is named only where the DNA matches it firmly. Rows may omit the clone size; those that give it use once, few, many or a size class.

V: TRBV14; J: TRBJ2-7; D: TRBD1; size: few; DNA: TGTGCCAGCAGCTACCGGGACAGGTCCTACGAGCAGTACTTC; CDR3: CASSYRDRSYEQYF
V: TRBV7-9; J: TRBJ2-3; D: TRBD2; size: few; DNA: TGTGCCAGCAGCTTTTCCGCCTTAGCGGGGGGTAGCACAGATACGCAGTATTTT; CDR3: CASSFSALAGGSTDTQYF
V: TRBV5-1; J: TRBJ1-1; D: NA; size: NA; DNA: TGCGCCAGCAGTCAGACCCCGGGACACTTGAACACTGAAGCTTTCTTT; CDR3: CASSQTPGHLNTEAFF
V: TRBV30; J: TRBJ1-1; D: NA; size: NA; DNA: TGTGCCTGGACCACCGGGGGGATGGAAAAAGCTTTCTTT; CDR3: CAWTTGGMEKAFF
V: TRBV2; J: TRBJ1-5; D: TRBD1; size: NA; DNA: TGTGCCAGCAGTGAACAGGGGGCTCTTCAGCCCCAGCATTTT; CDR3: CASSEQGALQPQHF
V: TRBV18; J: TRBJ1-1; D: TRBD1; size: few; DNA: TGTGCCAGCTCACAAACGACAGGGGATGGCACTGAAGCTTTCTTT; CDR3: CASSQTTGDGTEAFF
V: TRBV30; J: TRBJ1-1; D: NA; size: few; DNA: TGTGCCTGGAGTGTACAGTCGGGCACTGAAGCTTTCTTT; CDR3: CAWSVQSGTEAFF
V: TRBV19; J: TRBJ2-5; D: NA; size: NA; DNA: TGTGCCAGTAGTTCTCTACCGGCAGGTGGGGAGACCCAGTACTTC; CDR3: CASSSLPAGGETQYF
V: TRBV4-2; J: TRBJ1-5; D: NA; size: NA; DNA: TGTGCCAGCAGCCAGGGGGCTGGGATTAGCAATCAGCCCCAGCATTTT; CDR3: CASSQGAGISNQPQHF
V: TRBV14; J: TRBJ1-6; D: TRBD1; size: NA; DNA: TGTGCCAGCAGCGGGACAGGGTCCTATAATTCACCCCTCCACTTT; CDR3: CASSGTGSYNSPLHF
V: TRBV7-9; J: TRBJ1-2; D: NA; size: few; DNA: TGTGCCAGCAGCTTAGGGGGAGGCTACACCTTC; CDR3: CASSLGGGYTF
V: TRBV6-1; J: TRBJ1-2; D: NA; size: NA; DNA: TGTGCCAGCAGACAGAGGGGCGCCTTTGGCTCCACCTTC; CDR3: CASRQRGAFGSTF
V: TRBV21-1; J: TRBJ2-3; D: NA; size: NA; DNA: TGTGCCAGCAGCAAAGAATGGGGGGAGGCAGATACGCAGTATTTT; CDR3: CASSKEWGEADTQYF
V: TRBV10-1; J: TRBJ2-1; D: TRBD1; size: few; DNA: TGCGCCAGCAGTGAACCGGACAGGGAAGATGAGCAGTTCTTC; CDR3: CASSEPDREDEQFF
V: TRBV30; J: TRBJ1-1; D: NA; size: NA; DNA: TGTGCCTGGAGTGTAGGGCCAGGGCTGAACACTGAAGCTTTCTTT; CDR3: CAWSVGPGLNTEAFF
V: TRBV4-1; J: TRBJ2-5; D: NA; size: few; DNA: TGCGCCAGCAGCCAAGTTTCGGAGGGAGAGACCCAGTACTTC; CDR3: CASSQVSEGETQYF
V: TRBV2; J: TRBJ2-7; D: NA; size: few; DNA: TGTGCCAGCAGAGAACAGGGCCTGAGCTCCTACGAGCAGTACTTC; CDR3: CASREQGLSSYEQYF
V: TRBV30; J: TRBJ2-6; D: NA; size: many; DNA: TGTGCCTGGAGTAGGATGGCTCTTTCTAACGTCCTGACTTTC; CDR3: CAWSRMALSNVLTF
V: TRBV2; J: TRBJ1-6; D: TRBD1; size: few; DNA: TGTGCCAGCTCCCGACAGGGGGCCACCTATAATTCACCCCTCCACTTT; CDR3: CASSRQGATYNSPLHF